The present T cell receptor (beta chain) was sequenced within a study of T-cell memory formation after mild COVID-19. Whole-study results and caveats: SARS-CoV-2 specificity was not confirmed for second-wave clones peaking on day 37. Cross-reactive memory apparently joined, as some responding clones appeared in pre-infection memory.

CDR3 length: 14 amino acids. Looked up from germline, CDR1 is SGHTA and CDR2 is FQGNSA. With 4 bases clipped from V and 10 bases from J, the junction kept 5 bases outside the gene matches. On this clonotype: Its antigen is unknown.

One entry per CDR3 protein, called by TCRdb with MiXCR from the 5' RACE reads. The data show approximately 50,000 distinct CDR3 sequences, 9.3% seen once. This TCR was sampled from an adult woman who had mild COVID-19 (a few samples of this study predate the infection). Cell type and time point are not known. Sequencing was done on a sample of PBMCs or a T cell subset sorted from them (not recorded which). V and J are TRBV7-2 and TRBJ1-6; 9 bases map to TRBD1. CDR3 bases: TGTGCCAGCAGCTCTAGGACAGGGGACTCACCCCTCCACTTT. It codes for CASSSRTGDSPLHF.